This section outlines one TCR beta chain sequence together with its context. Its target is not known. This sample is part of a study of cytomegalovirus exposure and HLA in healthy donors. Study-level findings and limits: The study listed under 200 cytomegalovirus-associated TCR beta chains. In vitro testing confirmed a few CMV-associated chains as specific for CMV antigens. Usually a TCR sequence was rare, but some public TCRs were found in many donors.

This CDR3 has 17 residues. Germline V gene data show CDR1 as LGHNA and CDR2 as YSLEER. V trimming: 3 bases; J trimming: 3 bases; junction bases outside the gene matches: 11. The assay was immunoSEQ multiplex PCR, and TCRdb's table has in-frame clones only and misses some. The sample comprises 150,000 to 200,000 clones, roughly 90% of which are singletons, and about 2.2% rests with the top ten. Sequenced sample: PBMCs. This receptor was taken from a young woman in good health and CMV-seronegative. This chain links TRBV4-3 with TRBJ2-3; the match to TRBD1 covers 8 bases. For the CDR3, the DNA is TGCGCCAGCAGCCAGAGACTGGACAGGGACTCAACAGATACGCAGTATTTT. It specifies CASSQRLDRDSTDTQYF.